These 10 T cell receptor beta chains were all obtained from the same sample, sequenced in a study of monozygotic twins with inflammatory bowel disease. TCRdb processed the 5' RACE reads again and assigns one entry to each CDR3 protein, with no DNA. Its table lists approximately 330,000 distinct CDR3 sequences. The sequenced material came from blood. All receptors come from a human donor with ulcerative colitis or Crohn's disease, or a healthy co-twin of an affected twin (not recorded which).

The chain carries TRBV27 and TRBJ2-5; absent DNA, TCRdb's TRBD1 call cannot be checked. Per the germline V gene, CDR1 is MNHEY and CDR2 is SMNVEV (reference sequence). This CDR3 is built from 16 residues. CDR3 amino acids: CASSPNRWGAEEDQYF.

The J gene is TRBJ1-1, the V gene TRBV15. The V gene's germline CDR1 is LNHNV and CDR2 YYDKDF (reference sequence). The CDR3 length is 13 residues. The CDR3 reads CATSSRVNTEAFF.

The gene calls are TRBV12-3 or TRBV12-4 and TRBJ1-1; with no DNA, the TCRdb D assignment of TRBD1 cannot be verified. CDR3 length: 15 amino acids. The CDR3 protein is CASRRTGTANTEAFF.

The rearrangement joins TRBV19 to TRBJ2-7; as DNA is missing, the TRBD1 call by TCRdb cannot be tested. Germline V gives CDR1 LNHDA, CDR2 SQIVND (reference sequence). The length of the CDR3 is 15 residues. CDR3 region: CASSISSQGTPEQYF.

The chain carries TRBV12-3 or TRBV12-4 and TRBJ2-1; the TCRdb D gene call, TRBD1, has no DNA to confirm it. The CDR3 extends over 15 amino acids. Here the CDR3 reads CASSRDRGTYNEQFF.

The rearrangement uses TRBV7-3 and TRBJ2-3. In germline, CDR1 is SGHTA, CDR2 FQGTGA. The CDR3 runs to 14 residues. The CDR3 sequence is CASSLTATTDTQYF.

The rearrangement links TRBV12-3 or TRBV12-4 to TRBJ2-3; the D gene TCRdb calls, TRBD2, cannot be checked with no DNA. This CDR3 is 13 amino acids long. CDR3 region: CASSFSRADTQYF.

V usage is TRBV5-1 and J usage is TRBJ2-1; the TCRdb call, TRBD2, lacks DNA for checking. This CDR3 spans 15 amino acids. Germline lookup yields CDR1 SGHRS and CDR2 YFSETQ. The CDR3 here is CASSFGTTEGNEQFF. Based on the CDR3 plus reference TRBV5-1 and TRBJ2-1, the full variable domain is KAGVTQTPRYLIKTRGQQVTLSCSPISGHRSVSWYQQTPGQGLQFLFEYFSETQRNKGNFPGRFSGRQFSNSRSEMNVSTLELGDSALYLCASSFGTTEGNEQFFGPGTRLTVL.

The CDR3 loop is CSATGTDNSPLHF. V usage is TRBV20-1 and J usage is TRBJ1-6; TCRdb picks TRBD1, but there is no DNA to check that call. The CDR3 contains 13 residues. The germline gives CDR1 DFQATT, CDR2 SNEGSKA (reference sequence).

CDR3 amino acids: CSAFVAGGPPNTQYF. The chain carries TRBV20-1 and TRBJ2-3; without DNA, the TCRdb call of TRBD2 cannot be checked. Germline V gene sequence: CDR1 DFQATT, CDR2 SNEGSKA (reference sequence). CDR3 length: 15 amino acids.